This paragraph reports one T cell receptor (beta chain). Its antigen is not identified. Per the germline V gene, CDR1 is SGDLS and CDR2 is YYNGEE. The CDR3 is made up of 16 amino acids. V gave up 0 bases and J gave up 5 bases, with 15 bases separating them. This entry is derived from a study of cytomegalovirus exposure and HLA in healthy donors. Study information: Among the 370 or so donors who were genotyped, roughly 86% fell in the genetic ancestry cluster that is associated with self-reported Caucasian donors. Study results and caveats: Some TCR beta chains (164 of them) were listed as cytomegalovirus-associated. Later analysis demonstrated an association between a missense DCLRE1C variant and TCR beta V- and J-gene trimming. It was likely that a cluster of highly shared sequence variants was a sequencing artifact.

PCR primers comprised 60 Vbeta and 13 Jbeta primers. Profiling relied on immunoSEQ multiplex PCR, and the TCRdb table lists in-frame clones only, not all of them. Recorded here are 140,000 to 150,000 clones; the top ten clones represent about 0.96%. V usage is TRBV9 and J usage is TRBJ2-1, with D possibly being TRBD2 (5 bases). The sample consisted of PBMCs. The sequence came from a male donor in good health and CMV-seronegative. DNA for the CDR3: TGTGCCAGCAGCGTAGTTGAGGGTCTCGGGAACAATGAGCAGTTCTTC. It encodes CASSVVEGLGNNEQFF.